These 28 T cell receptor beta chains share one sample of origin, sequenced in a study of Ad26.COV2.S vaccination and SARS-CoV-2 variants. TCRdb's table, derived via immunoSEQ multiplex PCR, lists solely in-frame clones and lacks some. The data hold approximately 350,000 clones, with 83% observed a single time. Noted treatment: about 20 received Ad26.COV2.S at low or high dose, single or two shots; 5 received placebo; per-sample allocation not given. Vaccine and placebo recipients were sampled on day 63 after the first injection. This sample comprised peripheral blood, obtained in a trial of Ad26.COV2.S vaccine versus placebo. Receptor source: a person between 18 and 65 years old who received the Ad26.COV2.S COVID-19 vaccine or a placebo.

This chain joins TRBV21-1 and TRBJ1-1. TRBV21-1 is labeled a pseudogene. This CDR3 comprises 13 residues. The CDR3 DNA is TGTGCCAGACTATTTTATCCGAACACTGAAGCTTTCTTT. Its translation is CARLFYPNTEAFF.

V is TRBV7-2 and J is TRBJ1-3; D is unclear. Germline V CDR1 and CDR2: SGHTA, FQGNSA. The V end was cut by 4 bases, the J end by 0 bases, with 10 bases between. The CDR3 sequence is 15 residues long. The DNA for the CDR3 is TGTGCCAGCAGCTCGTATCTCGTCTCTGGAAACACCATATATTTT. Translation: CASSSYLVSGNTIYF.

The rearrangement uses TRBV9 and TRBJ2-6; 10 bases agree with TRBD1. The V and J ends lost 0 bases and 2 bases, in that order; junction bases with no gene match: 5. Germline CDR1 is SGDLS and CDR2 is YYNGEE. This CDR3 comprises 18 residues. The CDR3 region has the DNA TGTGCCAGCAGCGTAGCCCGGACAGGGGGGGCTGGGGCCAACGTCCTGACTTTC. Translating gives CASSVARTGGAGANVLTF.

The chain links TRBV29-1 to TRBJ2-2; D gene uncertain. The CDR3 spans 11 residues. CDR1 and CDR2 (germline): SQVTM, ANQGSEA. V lost 2 bases and J 4 bases, leaving 2 bases between the germline ends. This CDR3 reads CSVESTGELFF. In DNA, the CDR3 is TGCAGCGTTGAATCCACCGGGGAGCTGTTTTTT.

This chain connects TRBV4-3 to TRBJ1-2; the match to TRBD1 covers 8 bases. Losses at the gene ends were 1 base for V and 2 bases for J; bases not matched to a gene: 12. This CDR3 is built from 18 residues. The germline V gene has CDR1 LGHNA and CDR2 YSLEER. This chain's CDR3 is CASSQVGTGFWGNYGYTF. CDR3 nucleotides: TGCGCCAGCAGCCAAGTTGGGACAGGTTTTTGGGGCAACTATGGCTACACCTTC.

In this sample, this clone turned up a few times. J is TRBJ1-6 and V is TRBV9; a weak D match, TRBD1 (6 bases). V lost 2 bases to trimming and J lost 12 bases, with 15 bases between them. This CDR3 has 14 residues. The germline gives CDR1 SGDLS, CDR2 YYNGEE. CDR3 amino acids: CASSVDTGRGPLHF. The DNA of the CDR3 is TGTGCCAGCAGCGTCGACACAGGGAGGGGACCCCTCCACTTT.

V is TRBV7-3 and J is TRBJ2-2, with TRBD2 matching over 9 bases. Germline V gene lookup returns CDR1 SGHTA and CDR2 FQGTGA. The CDR3 loop spans 16 amino acids. With V trimmed by 5 bases and J by 3 bases, 7 bases remained unmatched. CDR3 loop: CASSPRAGGDTGELFF. CDR3 in DNA: TGTGCCAGCAGCCCTCGAGCGGGAGGTGACACCGGGGAGCTGTTTTTT.

This clone has a handful of counts. As DNA, the CDR3 is TGTGCCAGCAGTTACTTCCGGGACAGCTCCTACGAGCAGTACTTC. Translating it yields CASSYFRDSSYEQYF. The chain has TRBV6-2 or TRBV6-3 and TRBJ2-7, with 7 bases identical to TRBD1. This CDR3 has 15 amino acids. CDR1 and CDR2 from the germline V gene are MNHEY and SVGEGT. The junction had 3 bases not matched to a gene; V was cut back by 1 base and J by 0 bases.

This clone has more than one count but fewer than ten. This chain's CDR3 is CASSPLGVAGNTIYF. The CDR3 DNA reads as TGTGCCAGCAGTCCCCTCGGGGTGGCTGGAAACACCATATATTTT. The chain recombines TRBV28 with TRBJ1-3; D is unresolved. Trimming took off 5 bases at V and 2 bases at J, with 13 bases between the two ends. CDR1 MDHEN and CDR2 SYDVKM come from the germline V gene. This CDR3 region has 15 residues. Full variable domain (missing parts from reference TRBV28 and TRBJ1-3): DVKVTQSSRYLVKRTGEKVFLECVQDMDHENMFWYRQDPGLGLRLIYFSYDVKMKEKGDIPEGYSVSREKKERFSLILESASTNQTSMYLCASSPLGVAGNTIYFGEGSWLTVV.

The V call is TRBV30, the J call TRBJ2-7; a possible D gene is TRBD2 (5 bases). Per germline, CDR1 GTSNPN and CDR2 SVGIG (reference sequence). The ends were cut back, 2 bases at V and 4 bases at J, with 12 bases in the middle. The CDR3 sequence is 13 residues long. CDR3 amino acids: CAWSPGLLYEQYF. The CDR3 nucleotides are TGTGCCTGGAGTCCAGGACTCCTATACGAGCAGTACTTC.

The chain combines TRBV4-2 with TRBJ1-2; D not resolved. The ends were cut back, 2 bases at V and 8 bases at J, with 24 bases in the middle. The CDR3 contains 17 residues. Germline values: CDR1 LGHNA, CDR2 YNFKEQ. CDR3 nucleotide sequence: TGTGCCAGCAGCCAACTCACTCAGTGGACGGGTCCTTGGGGCTACACCTTC. This translates into CASSQLTQWTGPWGYTF.

The rearrangement uses TRBV6-5 and TRBJ1-2; D not certain. The CDR3 is 14 residues long. V was clipped by 8 bases and J by 0 bases, with 13 bases between them. Germline CDR1 MNHEY, CDR2 SVGAGI. The CDR3: CASRPLASNYGYTF. As DNA, the CDR3 is TGTGCCAGCCGCCCGTTGGCCTCTAACTATGGCTACACCTTC.

In this sample, this clone turned up a few times. The rearrangement links TRBV6-2 or TRBV6-3 to TRBJ2-1; a possible D gene is TRBD2 (6 bases). The CDR3 is made up of 13 amino acids. Germline values: CDR1 MNHEY, CDR2 SVGEGT. V was cut by 5 bases and J by 12 bases, with 17 bases left in between. CDR3 region: CASSLGTWRVQFF. The CDR3 nucleotides are TGTGCCAGCAGTCTAGGGACCTGGAGGGTGCAGTTCTTC.

The chain employs TRBV29-1 and TRBJ1-1, with D maybe TRBD1 (5 bases). V lost 3 bases and J lost 6, with 11 bases in between. The germline V gene has CDR1 SQVTM and CDR2 ANQGSEA. The CDR3 has 12 amino acids. The CDR3 DNA reads TGCAGCGTTGAGGGGCGGAGCGCTGAAGCTTTCTTT. Translating gives CSVEGRSAEAFF.

The chain uses TRBV25-1 and TRBJ2-7; the match to TRBD2 covers 7 bases. Germline V lookup: CDR1 MGHDK, CDR2 SYGVNS. The trim removed 6 bases at V and 3 bases at J, leaving 5 bases unmatched. CDR3 length: 13 amino acids. CDR3 coding DNA: TGTGCCAGCAGGCCGCGGGGGAGCTACGAGCAGTACTTC. Translation gives CASRPRGSYEQYF.

V usage is TRBV4-1 and J usage is TRBJ1-6; D is undetermined. Germline assignment: CDR1 MGHRA and CDR2 YSYEKL. The CDR3 is 13 residues long. Trimming shortened V by 4 bases and J by 7 bases, and 8 bases separated the two germline ends. The CDR3 nucleotides read TGCGCCAGCAGCCTTGACGAGAATTCACCCCTCCACTTT. The encoded protein is CASSLDENSPLHF.

The rearrangement links TRBV18 to TRBJ1-1; TRBD1 matches 8 bases. The junction had 3 bases not matched to a gene; V was cut back by 3 bases and J by 6 bases. Germline lookup yields CDR1 KGHSH and CDR2 LQKENI. CDR3 length equals 13 residues. CDR3 DNA: TGTGCCAGCTCACCCCAGGGGGCCTCTGAAGCTTTCTTT. Translated, it gives CASSPQGASEAFF.

The chain employs TRBV27 and TRBJ2-7; TRBD1 is a possible D gene (5 bases). V lost 6 bases to trimming and J lost 0 bases, with 15 bases between them. The germline V gene has CDR1 MNHEY and CDR2 SMNVEV (reference sequence). This CDR3 has 15 residues. The CDR3, as DNA: TGTGCCAGCAGACTGGGTGGGGCGTACTCCTACGAGCAGTACTTC. Its translation is CASRLGGAYSYEQYF.

With respect to this clone: In the same sample, other DNA sequences code for this CDR3. This chain links TRBV19 with TRBJ1-6; D possibly corresponds to TRBD1 (5 bases). This CDR3 spans 13 amino acids. CDR1 is LNHDA and CDR2 is SQIVND in the germline V gene (reference sequence). The V end was cut by 5 bases, the J end by 15 bases, with 17 bases between. Here the CDR3 reads CASSVGDVGHLHF. DNA for the CDR3: TGTGCCAGTAGTGTAGGGGACGTCGGGCACCTCCACTTT.

CDR3 DNA sequence: TGTGCCAGCAGCCAAGATCCCCCTAGCGGGACCCTCAATGAGCAGTTCTTC. It encodes CASSQDPPSGTLNEQFF. The gene calls are TRBV4-2 and TRBJ2-1, with TRBD2 matching 9 bases. The trim removed 0 bases at V and 6 bases at J, leaving 9 bases unmatched. This CDR3 comprises 17 residues. The germline CDR1 and CDR2 sequences are LGHNA and YNFKEQ.

The genes are TRBV10-2 and TRBJ1-6; 9 bases agree with TRBD1. Germline CDR1 WSHSY, CDR2 SAAADI. The length of the CDR3 is 15 residues. The V and J ends lost 4 bases and 7 bases, in that order; junction bases with no gene match: 5. CDR3 DNA sequence: TGCGCCAGCAGTGGCCCGGGACAGGGCAATTCACCCCTCCACTTT. Its translation is CASSGPGQGNSPLHF.

The table lists this clone with a few counts. The chain links TRBV18 to TRBJ2-2, with 7 bases that match TRBD1. CDR1 and CDR2 (germline): KGHSH, LQKENI. The CDR3 covers 16 residues. V shed 0 bases, J shed 5 bases, and the junction held 6 bases outside the gene matches. Here the CDR3 DNA reads TGTGCCAGCTCACCACCAACAGGGGAGTTAACCGGGGAGCTGTTTTTT. Its protein product is CASSPPTGELTGELFF. Drawing the rest from reference TRBV18 and TRBJ2-2, the complete variable domain is NAGVMQNPRHLVRRRGQEARLRCSPMKGHSHVYWYRQLPEEGLKFMVYLQKENIIDESGMPKERFSAEFPKEGPSILRIQQVVRGDSAAYFCASSPPTGELTGELFFGEGSRLTVL.

The J gene is TRBJ2-1, the V gene TRBV11-3; D is uncertain. There are 11 residues in the CDR3. The V end was cut by 5 bases, the J end by 9 bases, with 8 bases between. From germline, CDR1 is SGHNT and CDR2 YENEEA. This chain's CDR3 is CASSAKGEQFF. For the CDR3, the DNA is TGTGCCAGCAGCGCCAAGGGTGAGCAGTTCTTC.

The chain is built from TRBV4-2 and TRBJ2-7; 10 nucleotides align to TRBD2. This CDR3 spans 17 amino acids. Germline CDR1 and CDR2: LGHNA and YNFKEQ. Unmatched junction bases numbered 9, after V lost 0 bases and J lost 4 bases. In DNA, the CDR3 is TGTGCCAGCAGCCAAGAAGTAGCGGGAGGCCAGATTTACGAGCAGTACTTC. It specifies CASSQEVAGGQIYEQYF.

This chain links TRBV9 with TRBJ2-1; the D is unclear. V dropped 4 bases and J dropped 0 bases, with 11 bases sitting between them. The CDR3 consists of 15 residues. From germline, CDR1 is SGDLS and CDR2 YYNGEE. Here the CDR3 DNA reads TGTGCCAGCAGCCCCAAGGGAAGCTCCTACAATGAGCAGTTCTTC. Protein sequence: CASSPKGSSYNEQFF. Full variable domain (rest looked up from reference TRBV9 and TRBJ2-1): DSGVTQTPKHLITATGQRVTLRCSPRSGDLSVYWYQQSLDQGLQFLIQYYNGEERAKGNILERFSAQQFPDLHSELNLSSLELGDSALYFCASSPKGSSYNEQFFGPGTRLTVL.

The chain has TRBV6-6 and TRBJ1-1; the D is unclear. Germline V gene lookup returns CDR1 MNHNY and CDR2 SVGAGI (reference sequence). CDR3 length: 14 amino acids. V dropped 6 bases and J dropped 1 base, with 12 bases sitting between them. CDR3 coding DNA: TGTGCCAGCAGCCCGGGGTGGGGGAACACTGAAGCTTTCTTT. Its translation: CASSPGWGNTEAFF.

The chain links TRBV7-9 to TRBJ2-3, with 8 bases matching TRBD1. The CDR3 length is 15 residues. The V and J ends lost 5 bases and 0 bases, in that order; junction bases with no gene match: 4. Germline CDR1 reads SEHNR; CDR2 reads FQNEAQ (reference sequence). The CDR3 region is CASSVRGRSTDTQYF. The CDR3 DNA follows: TGTGCCAGCAGCGTCAGGGGGCGAAGCACAGATACGCAGTATTTT.

The chain combines TRBV11-2 with TRBJ2-7; 10 bases are a match to TRBD2. V was pared by 4 bases and J by 2 bases, with 11 bases of the junction left unmatched. From germline, CDR1 is SGHAT and CDR2 FQNNGV. This CDR3 has 17 amino acids. CDR3 sequence reads: CASSYKLIAGGPYEQYF. The CDR3 coding sequence is TGTGCCAGCAGCTACAAATTAATAGCGGGGGGACCCTACGAGCAGTACTTC. The full variable domain, in which reference TRBV11-2 and TRBJ2-7 provide the parts outside the CDR3, is EAGVAQSPRYKIIEKRQSVAFWCNPISGHATLYWYQQILGQGPKLLIQFQNNGVVDDSQLPKDRFSAERLKGVDSTLKIQPAKLEDSAVYLCASSYKLIAGGPYEQYFGPGTRLTVT.